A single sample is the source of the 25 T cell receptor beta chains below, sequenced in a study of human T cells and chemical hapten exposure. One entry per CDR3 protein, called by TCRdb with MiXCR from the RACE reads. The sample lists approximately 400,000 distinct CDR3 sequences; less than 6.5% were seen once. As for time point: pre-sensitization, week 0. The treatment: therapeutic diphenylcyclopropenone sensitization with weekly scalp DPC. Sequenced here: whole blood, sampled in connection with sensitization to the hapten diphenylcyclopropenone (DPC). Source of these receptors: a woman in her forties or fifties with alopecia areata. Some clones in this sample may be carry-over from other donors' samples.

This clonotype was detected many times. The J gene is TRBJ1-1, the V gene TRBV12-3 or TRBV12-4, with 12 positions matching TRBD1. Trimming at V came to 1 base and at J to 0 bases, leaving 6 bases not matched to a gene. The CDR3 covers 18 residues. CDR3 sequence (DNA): TGTGCCAGCAGTTTAGTTATCGGGACAGGGGGCTTGAACACTGAAGCTTTCTTT. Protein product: CASSLVIGTGGLNTEAFF.

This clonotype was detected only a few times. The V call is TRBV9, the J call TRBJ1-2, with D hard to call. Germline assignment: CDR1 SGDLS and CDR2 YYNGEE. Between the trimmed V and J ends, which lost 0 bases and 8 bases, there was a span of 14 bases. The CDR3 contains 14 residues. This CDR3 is CASSVGRSYGGYTF. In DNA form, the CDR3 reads TGTGCCAGCAGCGTAGGACGGAGTTATGGGGGCTACACCTTC.

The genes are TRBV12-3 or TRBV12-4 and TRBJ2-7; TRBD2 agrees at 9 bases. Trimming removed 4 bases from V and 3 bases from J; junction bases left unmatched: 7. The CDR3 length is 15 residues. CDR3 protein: CASSSHGAGGYEQYF. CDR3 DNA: TGTGCCAGCAGTTCTCATGGAGCGGGGGGCTACGAGCAGTACTTC.

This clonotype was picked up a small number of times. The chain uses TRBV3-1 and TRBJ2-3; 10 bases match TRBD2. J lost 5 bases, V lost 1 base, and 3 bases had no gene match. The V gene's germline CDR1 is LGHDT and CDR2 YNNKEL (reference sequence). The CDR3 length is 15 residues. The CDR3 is CASSQGLAGGDTQYF. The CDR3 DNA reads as TGTGCCAGCAGCCAAGGACTAGCGGGTGGAGATACGCAGTATTTT.

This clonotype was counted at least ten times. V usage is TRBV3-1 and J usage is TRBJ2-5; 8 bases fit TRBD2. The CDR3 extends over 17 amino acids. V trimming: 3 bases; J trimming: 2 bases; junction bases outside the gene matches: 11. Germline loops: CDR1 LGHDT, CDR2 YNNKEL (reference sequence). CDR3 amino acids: CASSHRAQRGYQETQYF. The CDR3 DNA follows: TGTGCCAGCAGCCACAGGGCTCAGCGGGGGTATCAAGAGACCCAGTACTTC.

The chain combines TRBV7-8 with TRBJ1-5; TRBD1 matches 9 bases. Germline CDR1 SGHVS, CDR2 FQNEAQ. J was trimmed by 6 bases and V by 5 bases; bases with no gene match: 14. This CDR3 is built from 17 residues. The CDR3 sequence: CASSPRTSGQGSQPQHF. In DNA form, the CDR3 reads TGTGCCAGCAGCCCCCGTACATCGGGACAGGGCTCTCAGCCCCAGCATTTT. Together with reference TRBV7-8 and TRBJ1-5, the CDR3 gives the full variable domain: GAGVSQSPRYKVAKRGQDVALRCDPISGHVSLFWYQQALGQGPEFLTYFQNEAQLDKSGLPSDRFFAERPEGSVSTLKIQRTQQEDSAVYLCASSPRTSGQGSQPQHFGDGTRLSIL.

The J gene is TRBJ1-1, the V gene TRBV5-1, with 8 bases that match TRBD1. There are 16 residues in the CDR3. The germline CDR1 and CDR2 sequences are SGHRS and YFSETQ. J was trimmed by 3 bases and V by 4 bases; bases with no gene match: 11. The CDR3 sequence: CASSPGQGGIHTEAFF. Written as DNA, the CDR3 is TGCGCCAGCAGCCCCGGACAGGGAGGAATTCACACTGAAGCTTTCTTT.

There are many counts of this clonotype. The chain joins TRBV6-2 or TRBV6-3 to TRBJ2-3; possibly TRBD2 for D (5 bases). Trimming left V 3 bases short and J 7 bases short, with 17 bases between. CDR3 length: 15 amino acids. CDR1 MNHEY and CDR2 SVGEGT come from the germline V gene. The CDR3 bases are TGTGCCAGCAGTTATAGACGGGGTCTTGTCCATACGCAGTATTTT. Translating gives CASSYRRGLVHTQYF.

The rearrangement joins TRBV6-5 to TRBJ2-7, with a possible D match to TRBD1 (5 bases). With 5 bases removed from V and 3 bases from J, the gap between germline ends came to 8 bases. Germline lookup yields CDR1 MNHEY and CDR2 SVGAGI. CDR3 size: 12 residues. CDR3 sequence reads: CASSAGIYEQYF. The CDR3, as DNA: TGTGCCAGCAGTGCAGGGATCTACGAGCAGTACTTC.

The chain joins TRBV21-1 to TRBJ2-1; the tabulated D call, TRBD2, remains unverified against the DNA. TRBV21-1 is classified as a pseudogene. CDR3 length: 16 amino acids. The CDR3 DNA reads TGTGCCAGCAGCAAAAGGGTCGGGAGTCGATACAATGAGCAGTTCTTC. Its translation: CASSKRVGSRYNEQFF.

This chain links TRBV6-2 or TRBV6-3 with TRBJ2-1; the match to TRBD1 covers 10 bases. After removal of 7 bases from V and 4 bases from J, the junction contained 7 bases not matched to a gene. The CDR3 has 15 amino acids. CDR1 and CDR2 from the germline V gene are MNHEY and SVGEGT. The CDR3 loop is CASTPGQGGYNEQFF. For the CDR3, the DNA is TGTGCCAGCACCCCCGGACAGGGGGGTTACAATGAGCAGTTCTTC.

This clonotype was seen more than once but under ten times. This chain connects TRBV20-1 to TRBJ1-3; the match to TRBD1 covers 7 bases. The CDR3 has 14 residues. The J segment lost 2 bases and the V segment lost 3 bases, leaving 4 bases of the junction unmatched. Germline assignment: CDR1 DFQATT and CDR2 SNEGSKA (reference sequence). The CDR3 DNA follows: TGCAGTGCTAGGACAGGGCAGGCTGGAAACACCATATATTTT. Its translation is CSARTGQAGNTIYF.

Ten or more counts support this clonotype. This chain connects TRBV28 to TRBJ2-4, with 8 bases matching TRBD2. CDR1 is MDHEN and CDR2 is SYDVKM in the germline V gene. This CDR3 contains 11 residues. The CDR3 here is CTAGGKNIQYF. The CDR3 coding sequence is TGTACGGCGGGGGGCAAAAACATTCAGTACTTC.

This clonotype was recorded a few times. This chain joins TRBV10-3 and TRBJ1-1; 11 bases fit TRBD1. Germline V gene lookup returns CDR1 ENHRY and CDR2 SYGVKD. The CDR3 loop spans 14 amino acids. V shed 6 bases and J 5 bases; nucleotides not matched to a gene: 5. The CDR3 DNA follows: TGTGCCATCAGGGGACAGGGGGGACGGACTGAAGCTTTCTTT. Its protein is CAIRGQGGRTEAFF.

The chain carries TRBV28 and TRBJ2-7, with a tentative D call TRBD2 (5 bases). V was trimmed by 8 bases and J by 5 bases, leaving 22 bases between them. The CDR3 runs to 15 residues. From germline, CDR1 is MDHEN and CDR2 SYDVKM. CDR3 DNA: TGTGCCAGCTCTCCTTCGGACGGCGTCGGGGACGAGCAGTACTTC. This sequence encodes CASSPSDGVGDEQYF.

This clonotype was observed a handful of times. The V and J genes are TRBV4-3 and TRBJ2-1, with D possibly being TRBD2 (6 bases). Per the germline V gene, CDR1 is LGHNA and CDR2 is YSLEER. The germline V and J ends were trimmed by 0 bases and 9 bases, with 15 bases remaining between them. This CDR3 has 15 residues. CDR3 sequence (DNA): TGCGCCAGCAGCCAAGATCCCGGGAGTACCGTTGAGCAGTTCTTC. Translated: CASSQDPGSTVEQFF.

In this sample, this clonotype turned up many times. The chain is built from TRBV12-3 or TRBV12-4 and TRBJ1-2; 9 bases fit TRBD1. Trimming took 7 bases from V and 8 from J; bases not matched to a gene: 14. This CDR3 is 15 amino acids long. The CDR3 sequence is CASTIYPGQGTGYTF. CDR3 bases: TGTGCCAGCACCATCTATCCGGGACAGGGTACCGGCTACACCTTC.

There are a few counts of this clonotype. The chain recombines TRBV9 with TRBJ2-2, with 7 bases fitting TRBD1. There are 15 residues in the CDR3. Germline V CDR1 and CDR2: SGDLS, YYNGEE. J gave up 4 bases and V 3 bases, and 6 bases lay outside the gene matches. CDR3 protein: CASSDTGAGTGELFF. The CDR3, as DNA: TGTGCCAGCAGCGATACAGGGGCGGGCACCGGGGAGCTGTTTTTT.

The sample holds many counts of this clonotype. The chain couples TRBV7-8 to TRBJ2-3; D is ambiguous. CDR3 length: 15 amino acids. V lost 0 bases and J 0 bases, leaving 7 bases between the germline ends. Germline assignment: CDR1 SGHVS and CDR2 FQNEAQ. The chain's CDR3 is CASSLAPHSTDTQYF. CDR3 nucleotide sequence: TGTGCCAGCAGCTTAGCTCCACACAGCACAGATACGCAGTATTTT.

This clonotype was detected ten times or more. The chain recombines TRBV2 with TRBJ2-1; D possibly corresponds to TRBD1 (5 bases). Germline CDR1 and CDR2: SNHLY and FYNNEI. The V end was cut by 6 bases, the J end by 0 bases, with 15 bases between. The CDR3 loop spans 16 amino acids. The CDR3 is CASSRTPASSYNEQFF. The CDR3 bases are TGTGCCAGCAGCCGGACACCCGCTAGCTCCTACAATGAGCAGTTCTTC.

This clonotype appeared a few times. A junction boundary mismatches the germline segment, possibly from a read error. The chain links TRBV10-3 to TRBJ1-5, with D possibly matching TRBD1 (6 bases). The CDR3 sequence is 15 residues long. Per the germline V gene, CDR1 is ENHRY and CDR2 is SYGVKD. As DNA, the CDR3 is TGTGCCATCAGTGAAAGTCAACAGGGCAATCGGCCCCAGCATTTT. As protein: CAISESQQGNRPQHF.

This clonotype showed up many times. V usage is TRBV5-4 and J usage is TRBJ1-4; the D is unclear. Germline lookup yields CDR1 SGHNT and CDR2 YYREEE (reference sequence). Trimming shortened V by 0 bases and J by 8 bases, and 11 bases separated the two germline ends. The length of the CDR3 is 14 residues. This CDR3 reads CASSLGAEEEKLFF. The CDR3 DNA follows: TGTGCCAGCAGCTTGGGGGCCGAGGAGGAAAAACTGTTTTTT.

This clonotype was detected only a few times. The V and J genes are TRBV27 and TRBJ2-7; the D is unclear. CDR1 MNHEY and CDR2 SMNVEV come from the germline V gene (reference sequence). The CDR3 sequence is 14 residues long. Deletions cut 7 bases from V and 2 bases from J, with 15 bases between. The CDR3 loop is CASIQATRPYEQYF. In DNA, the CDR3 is TGTGCCAGCATTCAGGCAACCCGGCCCTACGAGCAGTACTTC.

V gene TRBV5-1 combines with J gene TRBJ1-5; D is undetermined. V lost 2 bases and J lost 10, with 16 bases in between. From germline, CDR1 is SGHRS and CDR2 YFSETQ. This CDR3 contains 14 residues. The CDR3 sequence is CASSLDTISYPQHF. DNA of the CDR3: TGCGCCAGCAGCTTAGACACTATTTCGTACCCCCAGCATTTT.

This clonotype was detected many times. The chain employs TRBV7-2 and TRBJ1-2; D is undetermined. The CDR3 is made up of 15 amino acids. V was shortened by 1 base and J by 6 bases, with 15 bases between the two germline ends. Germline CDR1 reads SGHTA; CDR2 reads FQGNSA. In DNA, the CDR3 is TGTGCCAGCAGCTTAGTGGGTGGGCAGGCGGATGGCTACACCTTC. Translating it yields CASSLVGGQADGYTF. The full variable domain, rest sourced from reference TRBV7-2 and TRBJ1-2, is GAGVSQSPSNKVTEKGKDVELRCDPISGHTALYWYRQSLGQGLEFLIYFQGNSAPDKSGLPSDRFSAERTGGSVSTLTIQRTQQEDSAVYLCASSLVGGQADGYTFGSGTRLTVV.